The next 23 T cell receptor beta chains were all read from a single sample in a study of vaccination and CD4 T cells after COVID-19. Sequence data for DNA of cultured CD4+ T cells were generated by the Oncomine TCR Beta short-read assay. TCRdb fed the PCR reads into MiXCR, producing one record per CDR3 protein. The sample holds several thousand distinct CDR3 sequences, around 50% seen once. Treatment here: roughly ten-day PBMC culture with coronavirus spike peptide pools or control peptides (ViraFEST assay). The unexposed donor provided CD4+ T cells, which were taken before the COVID-19 pandemic (2011-2018). Antigens for these TCRs are unknown. The sequenced sample was CD4+ T cells from blood, cultured in vitro. These receptors originate from a human donor in good health.

The V call is TRBV6-1, the J call TRBJ2-7, with 10 bases identical to TRBD1. With V trimmed by 4 bases and J by 5 bases, 5 bases remained unmatched. Germline-derived CDR1 and CDR2 are MNHNS and SASEGT. This CDR3 is built from 14 residues. The CDR3 coding sequence is TGTGCCAGCAGTGCCCGGGACAGGGGCCACGAGCAGTACTTC. Translating it yields CASSARDRGHEQYF.

This clonotype has more than one count but fewer than ten. DNA for the CDR3: TGCAGTGCTTGGACGGGGTATAGCAATCAGCCCCAGCATTTT. Protein sequence: CSAWTGYSNQPQHF. The rearrangement links TRBV20-1 to TRBJ1-5; the D is unclear. CDR3 length equals 14 residues. Germline V gene data show CDR1 as DFQATT and CDR2 as SNEGSKA (reference sequence). V was pared by 5 bases and J by 0 bases, with 11 bases between.

This clonotype was recorded a few times. V and J are TRBV7-6 and TRBJ1-1; possible D gene TRBD1, 6 bases. The CDR3 sequence is 16 residues long. Trimming left V 1 base short and J 0 bases short, with 12 bases between. Per germline, CDR1 SGHVS and CDR2 FNYEAQ. CDR3 loop: CASSLDNGQLNTEAFF. For the CDR3, the DNA is TGTGCCAGCAGCTTAGATAACGGACAGCTGAACACTGAAGCTTTCTTT.

The chain uses TRBV7-2 and TRBJ2-4, with D possibly being TRBD2 (6 bases). CDR1 is SGHTA and CDR2 is FQGNSA in the germline V gene. V was cut by 0 bases and J by 1 base, with 10 bases left in between. The CDR3 contains 16 residues. The CDR3 DNA sequence: TGTGCCAGCAGCTTAGCCTCGGCGGGGGCCAAAAACATTCAGTACTTC. Residues: CASSLASAGAKNIQYF.

This chain connects TRBV29-1 to TRBJ2-7, with a possible D match to TRBD1 (5 bases). With 5 bases removed from V and 7 bases from J, the gap between germline ends came to 12 bases. The CDR3 is 11 residues long. In germline, CDR1 is SQVTM, CDR2 ANQGSEA. The DNA for the CDR3 is TGCAGCGTTAGGACATCTACTGAGCAGTACTTC. It yields the protein CSVRTSTEQYF.

The gene calls are TRBV20-1 and TRBJ1-2; TRBD1 aligns across 11 bases. With 6 bases clipped from V and 8 bases from J, the junction kept 11 bases outside the gene matches. CDR1 is DFQATT and CDR2 is SNEGSKA in the germline V gene (reference sequence). This CDR3 is 14 amino acids long. CDR3 amino acids: CSAARTGGVSGYTF. The DNA for the CDR3 is TGCAGTGCGGCAAGGACAGGGGGCGTTTCGGGCTACACCTTC.

The V and J genes are TRBV7-8 and TRBJ1-1; 7 bases map to TRBD1. The CDR3 has 15 residues. V lost 1 base, J lost 5 bases, and 7 bases stayed unmatched. Germline V CDR1 and CDR2: SGHVS, FQNEAQ. CDR3 in amino acids: CASSLEGAVVTEAFF. The CDR3 DNA sequence: TGTGCCAGCAGCTTAGAGGGGGCCGTGGTGACTGAAGCTTTCTTT. Combining the CDR3 with reference TRBV7-8 and TRBJ1-1 gives the whole variable domain GAGVSQSPRYKVAKRGQDVALRCDPISGHVSLFWYQQALGQGPEFLTYFQNEAQLDKSGLPSDRFFAERPEGSVSTLKIQRTQQEDSAVYLCASSLEGAVVTEAFFGQGTRLTVV.

The chain couples TRBV12-3 or TRBV12-4 to TRBJ2-1; D uncertain. The CDR3 length is 13 residues. Trimming pared 6 bases from V and 6 bases from J, leaving 12 bases between. In DNA, the CDR3 is TGTGCCAGCAGCCTATGGATCCTCAATGAGCAGTTCTTC. Translated, it gives CASSLWILNEQFF.

This clonotype was observed a handful of times. The gene calls are TRBV7-9 and TRBJ1-6; 7 nucleotides align to TRBD1. The CDR3 is 14 residues long. The V segment lost 5 bases and the J segment 7 bases; nucleotides outside the gene matches: 5. CDR1 is SEHNR and CDR2 is FQNEAQ in the germline V gene (reference sequence). In DNA form, the CDR3 reads TGTGCCAGCAGCCGGGACAGCCTAAATTCACCCCTCCACTTT. This sequence encodes CASSRDSLNSPLHF. Based on the CDR3 plus reference TRBV7-9 and TRBJ1-6, the full variable domain is DTGVSQNPRHKITKRGQNVTFRCDPISEHNRLYWYRQTLGQGPEFLTYFQNEAQLEKSRLLSDRFSAERPKGSFSTLEIQRTEQGDSAMYLCASSRDSLNSPLHFGNGTRLTVT.

This sequence joins TRBV7-8 and TRBJ2-5, with a weak D call TRBD1 (5 bases). CDR1 and CDR2 from the germline V gene are SGHVS and FQNEAQ. The CDR3 length is 16 residues. V was cut by 0 bases and J by 5 bases, with 16 bases left in between. CDR3 protein: CASSLAGLVASETQYF. In nucleotides, the CDR3 is TGTGCCAGCAGCTTAGCGGGGCTAGTGGCTTCGGAGACCCAGTACTTC. Combining the CDR3 with reference TRBV7-8 and TRBJ2-5 gives the whole variable domain GAGVSQSPRYKVAKRGQDVALRCDPISGHVSLFWYQQALGQGPEFLTYFQNEAQLDKSGLPSDRFFAERPEGSVSTLKIQRTQQEDSAVYLCASSLAGLVASETQYFGPGTRLLVL.

This chain connects TRBV6-5 to TRBJ1-1; perhaps TRBD1 as D (5 bases). The CDR3 extends over 13 amino acids. From germline, CDR1 is MNHEY and CDR2 SVGAGI. Trimming cost V 2 bases and J 9 bases, with 13 bases left between them. As DNA, the CDR3 is TGTGCCAGCAGTTACCGGGGGAGTGTACAAGCTTTCTTT. This codes for CASSYRGSVQAFF.

The J gene is TRBJ2-7, the V gene TRBV6-1; either TRBD1 or TRBD2 may supply D (5 bases each). The CDR3 sequence is 14 residues long. V dropped 7 bases and J dropped 0 bases, with 13 bases sitting between them. In germline, CDR1 is MNHNS, CDR2 SASEGT. The chain's CDR3 is CASTMRGTSYEQYF. The CDR3 region has the DNA TGTGCCAGCACGATGAGGGGAACCTCCTACGAGCAGTACTTC.

V gene TRBV7-2 combines with J gene TRBJ2-5; tentatively, D is TRBD1 (6 bases). V was pared by 5 bases and J by 1 base, with 11 bases between. Per the germline V gene, CDR1 is SGHTA and CDR2 is FQGNSA. The CDR3 loop spans 14 amino acids. CDR3 loop: CASSPGQRQETQYF. CDR3 DNA sequence: TGTGCCAGCAGCCCGGGACAACGCCAAGAGACCCAGTACTTC.

The chain is built from TRBV6-2 or TRBV6-3 and TRBJ2-7; 10 bases agree with TRBD1. J lost 3 bases, V lost 6 bases, and 8 bases had no gene match. The CDR3 consists of 15 residues. Germline V gives CDR1 MNHEY, CDR2 SVGEGT. The CDR3 protein is CASSSGTGVLYEQYF. Here the CDR3 DNA reads TGTGCCAGCAGCTCCGGGACAGGGGTCCTCTACGAGCAGTACTTC.

In its sample, this clonotype was seen once. CDR3 sequence: CASSPDRGQFF. DNA of the CDR3: TGTGCCAGCAGCCCCGACAGGGGGCAGTTCTTC. The rearrangement joins TRBV7-2 to TRBJ2-1; TRBD1 agrees at 8 bases. V was pared by 5 bases and J by 12 bases, with 3 bases of the junction left unmatched. CDR1 SGHTA and CDR2 FQGNSA come from the germline V gene. CDR3 length: 11 amino acids.

In its sample, this clonotype was seen a few times. The chain combines TRBV19 with TRBJ1-1; D remains unclear. The CDR3 consists of 14 residues. Between the trimmed V and J ends, which lost 6 bases and 4 bases, there was a span of 15 bases. CDR1 is LNHDA, CDR2 SQIVND, per germline (reference sequence). The CDR3 bases are TGTGCCAGTAGCGACGTGGGTTGGGGCACTGAAGCTTTCTTT. This sequence encodes CASSDVGWGTEAFF. Full variable domain (rest looked up from reference TRBV19 and TRBJ1-1): DGGITQSPKYLFRKEGQNVTLSCEQNLNHDAMYWYRQDPGQGLRLIYYSQIVNDFQKGDIAEGYSVSREKKESFPLTVTSAQKNPTAFYLCASSDVGWGTEAFFGQGTRLTVV.

This clonotype was observed once. The chain links TRBV20-1 to TRBJ2-5, with 12 bases fitting TRBD1. J lost 4 bases, V lost 3 bases, and 6 bases had no gene match. The germline gives CDR1 DFQATT, CDR2 SNEGSKA (reference sequence). The CDR3 is 15 residues long. The CDR3 loop is CSASLGTGGVETQYF. CDR3 DNA sequence: TGCAGTGCTAGCTTGGGGACAGGGGGCGTAGAGACCCAGTACTTC.

V and J are TRBV3-1 and TRBJ2-5; the match to TRBD2 covers 7 bases. Unmatched junction bases numbered 1, after V lost 1 base and J lost 2 bases. This CDR3 contains 14 residues. Per the germline V gene, CDR1 is LGHDT and CDR2 is YNNKEL (reference sequence). Here the CDR3 reads CASSQGTSQETQYF. For the CDR3, the DNA is TGTGCCAGCAGCCAAGGGACTAGTCAAGAGACCCAGTACTTC.

The chain joins TRBV11-2 to TRBJ1-2, with D unresolved. This CDR3 comprises 16 residues. V was clipped by 5 bases and J by 1 base, with 17 bases between them. Germline CDR1 reads SGHAT; CDR2 reads FQNNGV. DNA for the CDR3: TGTGCCAGCAGCCCCGAATTTGTGTCCGGTAACTATGGCTACACCTTC. The encoded protein is CASSPEFVSGNYGYTF.

This clonotype was seen once. The rearrangement links TRBV30 to TRBJ2-6; 8 positions agree with TRBD2. In germline, CDR1 is GTSNPN, CDR2 SVGIG (reference sequence). V lost 0 bases, J lost 0 bases, and 10 bases stayed unmatched. This CDR3 spans 19 amino acids. DNA for the CDR3: TGTGCCTGGAGTGTACTCCGTGCGGGAGGCAGCTCTGGGGCCAACGTCCTGACTTTC. Translated: CAWSVLRAGGSSGANVLTF. The variable domain in full, with the rest retrieved from reference TRBV30 and TRBJ2-6, is SQTIHQWPATLVQPVGSPLSLECTVEGTSNPNLYWYRQAAGRGLQLLFYSVGIGQISSEVPQNLSASRPQDRQFILSSKKLLLSDSGFYLCAWSVLRAGGSSGANVLTFGAGSRLTVL.

This clonotype occurred a few times. J is TRBJ2-3 and V is TRBV5-6; D is unresolved. CDR1 is SGHDT, CDR2 YYEEEE, per germline. This CDR3 has 15 residues. Between the trimmed V and J ends, which lost 2 bases and 2 bases, there was a span of 12 bases. DNA of the CDR3: TGTGCCAGCAGCTTTAACCGGGTCTACACAGATACGCAGTATTTT. Protein sequence: CASSFNRVYTDTQYF.

This clonotype has more than one count but fewer than ten. V is TRBV2 and J is TRBJ2-5; 9 nucleotides agree with TRBD2. After removal of 11 bases from V and 0 bases from J, the junction contained 7 bases not matched to a gene. Looked up from germline, CDR1 is SNHLY and CDR2 is FYNNEI. The CDR3 spans 14 residues. The CDR3 DNA is TGTGCCTGTATAGCGGGAGCTTACCAAGAGACCCAGTACTTC. Its protein product is CACIAGAYQETQYF.

The CDR3 here is CASSTGFGNQPQHF. CDR3 coding DNA: TGTGCCAGCAGTACAGGGTTCGGCAATCAGCCCCAGCATTTT. The chain links TRBV12-3 or TRBV12-4 to TRBJ1-5, with D maybe TRBD1 (6 bases). The ends were cut back, 5 bases at V and 2 bases at J, with 10 bases in the middle. CDR3 length equals 14 residues.